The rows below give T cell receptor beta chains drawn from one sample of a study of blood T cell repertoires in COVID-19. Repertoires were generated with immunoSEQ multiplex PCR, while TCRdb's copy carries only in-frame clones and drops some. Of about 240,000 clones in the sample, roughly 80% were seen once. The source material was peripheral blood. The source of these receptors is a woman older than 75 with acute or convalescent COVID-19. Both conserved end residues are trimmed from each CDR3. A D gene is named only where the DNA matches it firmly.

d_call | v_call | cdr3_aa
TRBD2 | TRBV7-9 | ASSTRTSGGDEQF
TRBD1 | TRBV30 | AWTPDRAGTEAF
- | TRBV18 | ASSPGEGTEAF
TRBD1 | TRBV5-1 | ASSLEGQGLYNEQF
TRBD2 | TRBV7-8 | ASSLRSILAGGFYNEQF
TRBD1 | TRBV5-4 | ASSLVSGGNGYT
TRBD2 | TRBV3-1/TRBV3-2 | ASSLGLAGGNEQF
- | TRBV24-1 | ATSGRDQGYT
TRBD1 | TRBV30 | AWGTGLSQPQH
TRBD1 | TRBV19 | ASSIGQGPRDEQF
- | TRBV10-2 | ASTTLRGGYT
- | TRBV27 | ASRPGGPQETQY
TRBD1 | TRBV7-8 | ASSYRTGDGEKLF
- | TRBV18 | ASSRGTPSTEAF
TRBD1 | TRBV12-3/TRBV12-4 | ASSPTGSYGYT
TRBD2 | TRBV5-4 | ASSVPGLAGGPTDTQY
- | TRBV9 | ASSVGASYEQY
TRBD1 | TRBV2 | ASTYRGLNQPQH
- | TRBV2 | ASSPGSYEQY
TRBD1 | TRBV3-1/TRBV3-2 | ASSRGQNYEQY
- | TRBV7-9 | ASSLTSNYGYT
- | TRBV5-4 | ASSLAGSEKLF
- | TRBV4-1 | ASSQVGGRLSYNEQF
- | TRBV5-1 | ASTLVGGNEQF
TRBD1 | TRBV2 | ASSGGQHLGSPLH
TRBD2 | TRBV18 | ASSPPSGGTYNEQF
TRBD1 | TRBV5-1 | ASSMMGQRDGYT
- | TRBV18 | ASSAVQGGVNTEAF
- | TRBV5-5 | ASSLGAGPNYGYT
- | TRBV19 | ASSTGQTVYEQY
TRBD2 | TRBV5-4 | ASSPRGGKQETQY
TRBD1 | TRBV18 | ASSPRTGGNGYT
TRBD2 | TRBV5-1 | ASSPIAGSLDTQY
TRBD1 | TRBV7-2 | ASSTPAGGIGNTIY
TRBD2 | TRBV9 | ASSVARGASGGEFLHNEQF
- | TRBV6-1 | ASSEAAAGRDGYT
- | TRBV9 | ASSESPNNSPLH
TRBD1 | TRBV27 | ASSSSGTATEAF
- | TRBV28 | ASSSSDGSTDTQY
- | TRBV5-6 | ASSPGPDGGQPQH
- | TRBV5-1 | ASSLRVGDGYT
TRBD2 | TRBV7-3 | ASSSLGLAGTDTQY
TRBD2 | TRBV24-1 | ATRAGGPGNNEQF
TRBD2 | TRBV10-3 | ASSDSGGSTDTQY
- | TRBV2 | ASSSAAAYNEQF
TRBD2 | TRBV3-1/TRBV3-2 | ASSQDWSGGYNEQF
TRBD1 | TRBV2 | ASSPWGQAIYNEQF
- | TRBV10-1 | ASSEQEGMNTEAF
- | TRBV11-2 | ASSLEGPNSPLH
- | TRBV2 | ASSVVGGYEQY
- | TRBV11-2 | ASSLPRSTDTQY
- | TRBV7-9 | ASSLGGGSYT
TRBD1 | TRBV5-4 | ASSFAGTGKYEQY
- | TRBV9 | ASSRGTGELF
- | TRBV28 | ASSLGYGRGGYT
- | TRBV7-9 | ASSLGSNEQF
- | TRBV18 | ASSPQDSGRQY